This entry describes one TCR beta chain. The data are from a study of shared clonotypes between healthy human individuals. All donors were healthy HIV-negative adults lacking recent acute infections or vaccinations. The study separated CD4+ cells into CD45RA+ naive and CD45RA-negative memory subsets. Method: immunoSEQ multiplex PCR; TCRdb's copy keeps in-frame clones and lacks some. This sample has 2 million to 2.5 million clones, with 85% to 95% found just once. Germline CDR1 SGHRS, CDR2 YFSETQ. V was cut by 2 bases and J by 8 bases, with 13 bases left in between. The CDR3 covers 13 residues. The clonotype comes from a man aged 18 to 35 in good health. Some clones in this sample may be carry-over from other donors' samples. This rearrangement joins TRBV5-1 to TRBJ1-2; D may be TRBD1 (5 bases). The sample consisted of naive CD4+ T cells from PBMCs. Noted subset: CD45RA+ positively selected. Here the CDR3 reads CASSFVGARGYTF. The CDR3 nucleotides are TGCGCCAGCAGCTTTGTTGGGGCCCGGGGCTACACCTTC.